This is a list of T cell receptor beta chains from one sample in a study of T cell responses to AZD1222 COVID-19 vaccine. Libraries were prepared by immunoSEQ multiplex PCR; TCRdb keeps only in-frame clonotypes and omits some of them. This sample has 60,000 or so clones, with approximately 82% found just once. The material was peripheral blood, obtained on day 0 of AZD1222 vaccination. These receptors were obtained from an adult in good health. Each CDR3 is given with its conserved first and last residue. The D gene is left open where the match is weak. Size is stated for part of the rows, as once, few or many counts, or as a class when the clone is expanded.

V	size	J	D	CDR3	DNA
TRBV7-3	NA	TRBJ2-3	TRBD2	CASSSTVPLAGEADTQYF	TGTGCCAGCAGCTCTACCGTCCCACTAGCGGGAGAAGCAGATACGCAGTATTTT
TRBV5-1	NA	TRBJ2-2	NA	CASSNGQIGTGELFF	TGCGCCAGCAGCAACGGACAGATTGGCACCGGGGAGCTGTTTTTT
TRBV28	NA	TRBJ2-1	NA	CASSFSSAEQFF	TGTGCCAGCAGTTTTTCTAGCGCCGAGCAGTTCTTC
TRBV28	NA	TRBJ2-1	TRBD2	CASSPLLAGGLSYNEQFF	TGTGCCAGCAGTCCCCTCCTAGCGGGAGGTCTCTCCTACAATGAGCAGTTCTTC
TRBV7-9	NA	TRBJ1-3	NA	CASSSRRGSSGNTIYF	TGTGCCAGCAGCTCGCGCAGGGGTTCCTCTGGAAACACCATATATTTT
TRBV11-2	NA	TRBJ1-4	NA	CASSQHSTGEKLFF	TGTGCCAGCAGCCAACACAGTACGGGTGAAAAACTGTTTTTT
TRBV5-6	NA	TRBJ1-2	NA	CASSLNQGIYGYTF	TGTGCCAGCAGCTTGAATCAGGGGATCTATGGCTACACCTTC
TRBV6-5	once	TRBJ2-1	TRBD1	CASSYGGTGVNEQFF	TGTGCCAGCAGTTACGGCGGGACAGGGGTGAATGAGCAGTTCTTC
TRBV5-6	once	TRBJ2-5	NA	CASSWTGETQYF	TGTGCCAGCAGCTGGACCGGGGAGACCCAGTACTTC
TRBV7-9	once	TRBJ1-2	NA	CASSATANYGYTF	TGTGCCAGCAGCGCCACAGCTAACTATGGCTACACCTTC
TRBV28	NA	TRBJ1-3	TRBD1	CASSFPQGAGNTIYF	TGTGCCAGCAGTTTCCCGCAGGGGGCGGGAAACACCATATATTTT
TRBV11-1	NA	TRBJ1-1	NA	CASRSGLITEAFF	TGTGCCAGCAGATCGGGGTTGATCACTGAAGCTTTCTTT
TRBV28	NA	TRBJ1-2	TRBD1	CASSLADRGYGYTF	TGTGCCAGCAGTTTAGCTGACAGGGGATATGGCTACACCTTC
TRBV11-2	NA	TRBJ2-1	TRBD2	CASSLGLAGYNEQFF	TGTGCCAGCAGCCTTGGACTAGCGGGATACAATGAGCAGTTCTTC
TRBV2	NA	TRBJ2-3	NA	CASGGLAPDTQYF	TGTGCCAGCGGGGGACTTGCCCCAGATACGCAGTATTTT
TRBV28	NA	TRBJ2-3	NA	CASGTIIDTQYF	TGTGCCAGCGGGACAATTATTGATACGCAGTATTTT
TRBV7-3	NA	TRBJ2-5	NA	CASSLGSRETQYF	TGTGCCAGCAGCTTAGGCAGCCGGGAGACCCAGTACTTC
TRBV10-3	NA	TRBJ2-1	NA	CAISVVRNEQFF	TGTGCCATCAGTGTGGTGCGGAATGAGCAGTTCTTC
TRBV18	NA	TRBJ2-1	NA	CASSPERPSYNEQFF	TGTGCCAGCTCACCGGAGAGGCCCTCCTACAATGAGCAGTTCTTC
TRBV7-3	NA	TRBJ2-5	NA	CASSLGQVDQQTQYF	TGTGCCAGCAGCTTGGGGCAGGTGGACCAACAGACCCAGTACTTC
TRBV6-5	NA	TRBJ2-5	NA	CASSYPSFPNPETQYF	TGTGCCAGCAGTTACCCGTCCTTTCCAAACCCAGAGACCCAGTACTTC
TRBV18	NA	TRBJ2-7	NA	CASSPKENYEQYF	TGTGCCAGCTCACCGAAGGAAAACTACGAGCAGTACTTC
TRBV5-1	once	TRBJ1-1	NA	CASSLGSSNTEAFF	TGCGCCAGCAGCTTAGGCAGCTCGAACACTGAAGCTTTCTTT
TRBV6-2/TRBV6-3	few	TRBJ1-1	NA	CASSRPTLPNTEAFF	TGTGCCAGCAGTCGCCCGACATTACCGAACACTGAAGCTTTCTTT
TRBV10-3	few	TRBJ1-1	NA	CAISDSPLKNTEAFF	TGTGCCATCAGTGATTCCCCTTTAAAGAACACTGAAGCTTTCTTT
TRBV27	NA	TRBJ2-3	NA	CASSLSNMGTQYF	TGTGCCAGCAGTTTATCGAACATGGGCACGCAGTATTTT
TRBV29-1	NA	TRBJ2-1	NA	CSGGLGVNEQFF	TGCAGCGGAGGCCTGGGGGTCAATGAGCAGTTCTTC
TRBV6-5	NA	TRBJ2-2	TRBD2	CASKAGRAGSGELFF	TGTGCCAGCAAGGCCGGGAGGGCCGGTAGCGGGGAGCTGTTTTTT
TRBV7-6	NA	TRBJ1-1	NA	CASSLGVGGETEAFF	TGTGCCAGCAGCTTAGGGGTGGGGGGCGAGACTGAAGCTTTCTTT
TRBV7-2	NA	TRBJ2-1	NA	CASSPGPGSYNEQFF	TGTGCCAGCAGCCCAGGACCGGGCTCCTACAATGAGCAGTTCTTC
TRBV27	NA	TRBJ1-5	NA	CASRPRGDLVGQPQHF	TGTGCCAGCAGACCCCGGGGGGACCTGGTCGGTCAGCCCCAGCATTTT
TRBV19	NA	TRBJ1-4	NA	CASSSVPRDEKLFF	TGTGCCAGTAGTAGCGTCCCTCGGGATGAAAAACTGTTTTTT
TRBV6-5	NA	TRBJ2-6	NA	CASMTASGANVLTF	TGTGCCAGCATGACGGCTTCTGGGGCCAACGTCCTGACTTTC
TRBV10-3	NA	TRBJ2-2	TRBD1	CAINGQGFANTGELFF	TGTGCCATCAATGGACAGGGGTTCGCGAACACCGGGGAGCTGTTTTTT
TRBV28	NA	TRBJ1-1	NA	CASSLYTEAFF	TGTGCCAGCAGCCTGTACACTGAAGCTTTCTTT
TRBV27	NA	TRBJ1-5	TRBD1	CASRPGGRSNQPQHF	TGTGCCAGCAGACCAGGGGGCCGTTCCAATCAGCCCCAGCATTTT
TRBV7-2	NA	TRBJ2-1	TRBD2	CASSLQGSSGSQQFF	TGTGCCAGCAGCTTACAGGGCTCGAGCGGGAGTCAGCAGTTCTTC
TRBV7-8	NA	TRBJ1-5	NA	CASSPTTGSNQPQHF	TGTGCCAGCAGCCCGACGACAGGAAGCAATCAGCCCCAGCATTTT
TRBV5-1	NA	TRBJ2-2	TRBD2	CASSLGLAGQNTGELFF	TGCGCCAGCAGCCTGGGACTAGCGGGACAGAACACCGGGGAGCTGTTTTTT
TRBV7-9	NA	TRBJ1-4	NA	CASTFASSGVLGNEKLFF	TGTGCCAGCACCTTTGCTTCATCCGGAGTCTTAGGCAATGAAAAACTGTTTTTT
TRBV7-3	NA	TRBJ2-3	TRBD1	CASSLGQGTDTQYF	TGTGCCAGCAGCTTAGGACAGGGCACAGATACGCAGTATTTT
TRBV20-1	few	TRBJ2-2	NA	CSASVRGGTGELFF	TGCAGCGCAAGTGTTCGGGGCGGCACCGGGGAGCTGTTTTTT
TRBV7-6	NA	TRBJ2-2	TRBD2	CASSLGASGIRTGELFF	TGTGCCAGCAGCTTAGGGGCTAGCGGTATTCGGACCGGGGAGCTGTTTTTT
TRBV24-1	NA	TRBJ2-1	TRBD2	CATRPTSGSYNEQFF	TGTGCCACCAGACCGACTAGCGGGAGTTACAATGAGCAGTTCTTC
TRBV19	few	TRBJ2-3	NA	CASTPGRFTDTQYF	TGTGCCAGTACCCCTGGGCGATTCACAGATACGCAGTATTTT
TRBV7-8	NA	TRBJ1-1	NA	CASSLVSGDTEAFF	TGTGCCAGCAGCTTAGTCTCGGGGGACACTGAAGCTTTCTTT
TRBV3-1/TRBV3-2	NA	TRBJ1-4	TRBD1	CASSRDRGEKLFF	TGTGCCAGCAGCCGGGACAGGGGGGAAAAACTGTTTTTT
TRBV6-5	NA	TRBJ2-5	TRBD1	CASNRGQGEQETQYF	TGTGCCAGCAATAGAGGACAGGGGGAACAAGAGACCCAGTACTTC
TRBV6-6	NA	TRBJ1-2	NA	CASSYVANGYTF	TGTGCCAGCAGTTACGTCGCCAATGGCTACACCTTC
TRBV7-3	NA	TRBJ2-2	NA	CASSLIAGTGELFF	TGTGCCAGCAGCTTAATTGCGGGCACCGGGGAGCTGTTTTTT
TRBV28	NA	TRBJ2-2	NA	CASRSGTLHTGELFF	TGTGCCAGCAGATCCGGGACTCTTCACACCGGGGAGCTGTTTTTT
TRBV12-3/TRBV12-4	few	TRBJ2-2	NA	CASRFSGTGELFF	TGTGCCAGCAGATTCTCAGGGACCGGGGAGCTGTTTTTT
TRBV12-3/TRBV12-4	NA	TRBJ2-2	NA	CASSLRSTGELFF	TGTGCCAGCAGTTTAAGGTCCACCGGGGAGCTGTTTTTT
TRBV11-2	once	TRBJ2-5	NA	CASSSQLEETQYF	TGTGCCAGCAGCTCACAGCTAGAAGAGACCCAGTACTTC